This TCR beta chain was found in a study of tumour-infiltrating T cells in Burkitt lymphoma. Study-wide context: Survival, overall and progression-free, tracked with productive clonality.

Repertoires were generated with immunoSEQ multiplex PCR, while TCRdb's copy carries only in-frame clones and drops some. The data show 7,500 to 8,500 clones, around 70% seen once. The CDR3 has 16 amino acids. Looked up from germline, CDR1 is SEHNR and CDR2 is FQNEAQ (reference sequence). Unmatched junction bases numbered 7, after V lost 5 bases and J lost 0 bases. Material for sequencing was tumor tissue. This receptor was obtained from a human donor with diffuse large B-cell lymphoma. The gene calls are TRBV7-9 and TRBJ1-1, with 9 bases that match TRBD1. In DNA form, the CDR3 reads TGTGCCAGCAGCCCTAGGGGGACAGGGTTGAACACTGAAGCTTTCTTT. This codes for CASSPRGTGLNTEAFF.